Below, one T cell receptor (beta chain) is given with its context. TCRdb keeps only in-frame clones here, not all; method: immunoSEQ multiplex PCR. The table lists under 40,000 clones, approximately 94% of them singletons. The source of the sample is a study of T cells in tuberculosis. The CDR3 runs to 15 residues. Germline V lookup: CDR1 MNHEY, CDR2 SMNVEV (reference sequence). V shed 5 bases and J shed 0 bases, with 14 bases lying between them. This sequence joins TRBV27 and TRBJ2-7, with D perhaps TRBD1 (5 bases). The clonotype originates from a donor between 10 and 35 years old with latent tuberculosis or without tuberculosis infection. The sequencing input was PBMCs. CDR3 in amino acids: CASSLQGYYSYEQYF. Written as DNA, the CDR3 is TGTGCCAGCAGTCTGCAGGGCTACTACTCCTACGAGCAGTACTTC.